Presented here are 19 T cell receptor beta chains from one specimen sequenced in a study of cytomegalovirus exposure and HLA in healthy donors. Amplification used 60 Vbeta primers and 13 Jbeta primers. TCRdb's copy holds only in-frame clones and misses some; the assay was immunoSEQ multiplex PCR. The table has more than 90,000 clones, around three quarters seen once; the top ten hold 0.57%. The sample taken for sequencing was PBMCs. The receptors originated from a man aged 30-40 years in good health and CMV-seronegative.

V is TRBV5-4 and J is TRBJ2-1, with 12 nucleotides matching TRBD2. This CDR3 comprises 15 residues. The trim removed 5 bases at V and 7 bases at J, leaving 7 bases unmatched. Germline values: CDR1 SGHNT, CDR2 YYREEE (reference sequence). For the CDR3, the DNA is TGTGCCAGCAGTTTTCTAGCGGGAGGGCGAAATGAGCAGTTCTTC. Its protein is CASSFLAGGRNEQFF. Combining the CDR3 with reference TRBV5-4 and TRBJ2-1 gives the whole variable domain ETGVTQSPTHLIKTRGQQVTLRCSSQSGHNTVSWYQQALGQGPQFIFQYYREEENGRGNFPPRFSGLQFPNYSSELNVNALELDDSALYLCASSFLAGGRNEQFFGPGTRLTVL.

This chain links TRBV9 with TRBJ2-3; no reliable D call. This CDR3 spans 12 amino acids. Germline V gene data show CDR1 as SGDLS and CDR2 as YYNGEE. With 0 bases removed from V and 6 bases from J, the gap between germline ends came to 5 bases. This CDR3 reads CASSVAYDTQYF. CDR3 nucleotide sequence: TGTGCCAGCAGCGTAGCCTACGATACGCAGTATTTT.

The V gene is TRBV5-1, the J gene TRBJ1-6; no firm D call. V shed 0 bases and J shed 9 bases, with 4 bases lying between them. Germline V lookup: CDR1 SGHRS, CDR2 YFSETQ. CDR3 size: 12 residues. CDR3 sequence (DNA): TGCGCCAGCAGCTTGGCATCTTCACCCCTCCACTTT. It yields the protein CASSLASSPLHF.

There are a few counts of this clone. Written as DNA, the CDR3 is TGTGCCAGCAGTCCCGGGACAAAACCGAACACTGAAGCTTTCTTT. Residues: CASSPGTKPNTEAFF. This chain links TRBV27 with TRBJ1-1, with D possibly being TRBD1 (6 bases). The CDR3 extends over 15 amino acids. V lost 5 bases and J 1 base, leaving 14 bases between the germline ends. The germline CDR1 and CDR2 sequences are MNHEY and SMNVEV (reference sequence).

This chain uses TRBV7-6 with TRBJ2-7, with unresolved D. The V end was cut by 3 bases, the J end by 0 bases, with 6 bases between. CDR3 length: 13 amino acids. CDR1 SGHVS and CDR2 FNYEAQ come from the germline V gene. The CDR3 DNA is TGTGCCAGCAGCTTGTACAACTCCTACGAGCAGTACTTC. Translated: CASSLYNSYEQYF.

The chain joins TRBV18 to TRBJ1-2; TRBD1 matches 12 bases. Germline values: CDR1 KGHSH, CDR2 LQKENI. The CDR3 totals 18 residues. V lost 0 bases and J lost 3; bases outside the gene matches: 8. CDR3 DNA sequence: TGTGCCAGCTCACCACCGGGGACAGGGGGCGCGGGTCACTATGGCTACACCTTC. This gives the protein CASSPPGTGGAGHYGYTF.

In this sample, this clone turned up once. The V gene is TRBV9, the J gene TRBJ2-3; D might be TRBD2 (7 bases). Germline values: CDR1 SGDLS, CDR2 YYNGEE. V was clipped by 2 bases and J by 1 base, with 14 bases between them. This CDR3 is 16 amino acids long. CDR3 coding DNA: TGTGCCAGCAGCGTGGCTGCGGGGGCCGGCACAGATACGCAGTATTTT. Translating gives CASSVAAGAGTDTQYF.

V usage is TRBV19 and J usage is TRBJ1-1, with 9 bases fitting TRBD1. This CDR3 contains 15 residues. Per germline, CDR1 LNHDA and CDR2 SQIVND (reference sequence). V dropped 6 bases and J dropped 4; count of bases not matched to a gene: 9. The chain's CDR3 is CASSFRTGDFTEAFF. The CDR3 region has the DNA TGTGCCAGTAGCTTTAGGACAGGGGATTTCACTGAAGCTTTCTTT.

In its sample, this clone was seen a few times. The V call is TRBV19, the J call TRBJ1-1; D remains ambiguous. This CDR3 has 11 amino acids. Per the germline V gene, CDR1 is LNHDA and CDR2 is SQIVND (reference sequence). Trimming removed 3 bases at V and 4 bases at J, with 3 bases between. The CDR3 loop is CASSIGTEAFF. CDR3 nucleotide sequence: TGTGCCAGTAGTATCGGCACTGAAGCTTTCTTT.

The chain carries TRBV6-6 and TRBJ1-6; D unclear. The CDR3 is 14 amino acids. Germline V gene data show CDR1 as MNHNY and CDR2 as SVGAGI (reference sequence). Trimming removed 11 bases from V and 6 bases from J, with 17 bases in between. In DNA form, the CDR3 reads TGTGCCTCGCGTGGGAGCGGGCGTAATTCACCCCTCCACTTT. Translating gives CASRGSGRNSPLHF.

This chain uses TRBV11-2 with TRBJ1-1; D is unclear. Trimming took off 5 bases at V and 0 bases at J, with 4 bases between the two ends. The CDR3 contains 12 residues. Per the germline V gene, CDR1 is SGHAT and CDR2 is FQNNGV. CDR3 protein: CASSNMNTEAFF. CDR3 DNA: TGTGCCAGCAGCAACATGAACACTGAAGCTTTCTTT.

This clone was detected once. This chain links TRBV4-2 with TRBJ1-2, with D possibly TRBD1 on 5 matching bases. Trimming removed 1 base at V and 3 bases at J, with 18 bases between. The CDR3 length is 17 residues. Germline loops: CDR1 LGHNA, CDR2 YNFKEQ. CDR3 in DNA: TGTGCCAGCAGCCAAGGAGGATTCCAGGGTCAGCACTATGGCTACACCTTC. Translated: CASSQGGFQGQHYGYTF.

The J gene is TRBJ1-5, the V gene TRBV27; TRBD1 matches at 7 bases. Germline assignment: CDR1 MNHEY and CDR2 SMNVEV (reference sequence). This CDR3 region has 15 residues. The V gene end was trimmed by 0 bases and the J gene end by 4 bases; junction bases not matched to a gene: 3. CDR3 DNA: TGTGCCAGCAGTTTATCGTGGGGACAGAATCAGCCCCAGCATTTT. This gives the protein CASSLSWGQNQPQHF.

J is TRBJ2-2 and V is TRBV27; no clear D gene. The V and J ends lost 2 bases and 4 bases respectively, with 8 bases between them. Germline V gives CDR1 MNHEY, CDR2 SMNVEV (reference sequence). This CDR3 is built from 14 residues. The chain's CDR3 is CASSLLGGTGELFF. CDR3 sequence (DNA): TGTGCCAGCAGTTTACTCGGTGGCACCGGGGAGCTGTTTTTT.

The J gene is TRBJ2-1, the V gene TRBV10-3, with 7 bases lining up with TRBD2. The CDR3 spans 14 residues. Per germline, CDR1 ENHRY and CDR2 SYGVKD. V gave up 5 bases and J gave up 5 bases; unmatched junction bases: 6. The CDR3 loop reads CAISYQLADNEQFF. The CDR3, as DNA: TGTGCCATCAGTTATCAGCTAGCGGACAATGAGCAGTTCTTC.

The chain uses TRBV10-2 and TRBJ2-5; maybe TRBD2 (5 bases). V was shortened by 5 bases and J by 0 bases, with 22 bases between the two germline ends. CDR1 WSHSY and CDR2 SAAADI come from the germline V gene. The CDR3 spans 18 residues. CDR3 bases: TGCGCCAGCAGTCTGTGCGAGGAAGGAGCGGTATACCAAGAGACCCAGTACTTC. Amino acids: CASSLCEEGAVYQETQYF.

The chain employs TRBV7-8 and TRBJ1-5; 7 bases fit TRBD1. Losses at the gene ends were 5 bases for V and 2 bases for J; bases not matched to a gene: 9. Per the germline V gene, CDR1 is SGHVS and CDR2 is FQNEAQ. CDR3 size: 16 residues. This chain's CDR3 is CASSKNGQVRNQPQHF. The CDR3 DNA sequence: TGTGCCAGCAGCAAAAATGGACAGGTTCGCAATCAGCCCCAGCATTTT.

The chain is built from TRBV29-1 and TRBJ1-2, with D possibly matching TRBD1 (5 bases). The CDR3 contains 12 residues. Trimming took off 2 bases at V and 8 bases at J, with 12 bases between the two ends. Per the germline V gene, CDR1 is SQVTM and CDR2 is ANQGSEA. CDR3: CSVEIGARGYTF. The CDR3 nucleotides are TGCAGCGTTGAAATTGGGGCGCGGGGCTACACCTTC. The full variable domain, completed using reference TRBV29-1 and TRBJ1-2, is SAVISQKPSRDICQRGTSLTIQCQVDSQVTMMFWYRQQPGQSLTLIATANQGSEATYESGFVIDKFPISRPNLTFSTLTVSNMSPEDSSIYLCSVEIGARGYTFGSGTRLTVV.

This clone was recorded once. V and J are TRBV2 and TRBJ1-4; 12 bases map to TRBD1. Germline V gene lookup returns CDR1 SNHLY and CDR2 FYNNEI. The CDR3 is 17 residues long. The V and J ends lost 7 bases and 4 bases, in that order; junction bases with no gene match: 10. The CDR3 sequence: CASNFRDRGHINEKLFF. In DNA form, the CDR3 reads TGTGCCAGCAATTTCCGGGACAGGGGGCACATTAATGAAAAACTGTTTTTT.